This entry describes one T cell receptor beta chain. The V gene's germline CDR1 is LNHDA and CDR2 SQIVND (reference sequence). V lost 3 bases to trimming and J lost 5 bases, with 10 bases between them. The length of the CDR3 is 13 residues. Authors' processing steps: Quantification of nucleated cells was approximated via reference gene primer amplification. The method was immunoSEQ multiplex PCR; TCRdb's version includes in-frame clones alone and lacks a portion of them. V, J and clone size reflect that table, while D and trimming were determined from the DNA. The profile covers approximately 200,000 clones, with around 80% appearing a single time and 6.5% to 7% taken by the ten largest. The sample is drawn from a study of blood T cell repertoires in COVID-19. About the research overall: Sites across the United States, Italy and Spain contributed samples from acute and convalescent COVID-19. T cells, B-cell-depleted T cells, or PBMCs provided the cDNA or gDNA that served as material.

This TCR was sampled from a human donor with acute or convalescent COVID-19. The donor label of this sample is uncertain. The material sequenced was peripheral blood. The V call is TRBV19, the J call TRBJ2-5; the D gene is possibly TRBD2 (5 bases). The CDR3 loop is CASSIPPGETQYF. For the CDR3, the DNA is TGTGCCAGTAGTATCCCCCCGGGGGAGACCCAGTACTTC.